The rows below give T cell receptor beta chains drawn from one sample of a study of T-cell memory formation after mild COVID-19. TCRdb passed the 5' RACE reads through MiXCR, listing each CDR3 protein once. The repertoire includes about 55,000 distinct CDR3 sequences, over 7.5% of them detected once, and 0.9% to 1.5% sits in the top ten. The material sequenced was PBMCs or a T cell subset sorted from them (not recorded which). Every receptor here comes from a man younger than 35 who had mild COVID-19 (a few samples of this study predate the infection). Cell type and time point are not known. CDR3s include the opening cysteine and the closing phenylalanine or tryptophan. A D gene is named only where the DNA matches it firmly. Not all rows give a size; the values are once, few, many and, for expanded clones, a class.

abundance,d_gene,v_gene,j_gene,CDR3aa,CDR3nt
many,TRBD2,TRBV5-1,TRBJ2-3,CASSLGGLALTDTQYF,TGCGCCAGCAGCTTGGGGGGACTAGCGTTGACAGATACGCAGTATTTT
-,TRBD2,TRBV7-7,TRBJ2-2,CASSRAGTSGGALTGELFF,TGTGCTAGCAGCCGCGCTGGGACTAGCGGGGGGGCGCTCACCGGGGAGCTGTTTTTT
-,TRBD2,TRBV4-3,TRBJ2-3,CASSPGLAGGRWTDTQYF,TGCGCCAGCAGCCCTGGACTAGCGGGGGGCCGCTGGACAGATACGCAGTATTTT
-,-,TRBV20-1,TRBJ1-5,CSAGLNLNQPQHF,TGCAGTGCCGGGCTTAACTTGAATCAGCCCCAGCATTTT
many,TRBD1,TRBV6-5,TRBJ1-5,CASSYRGTGGQPQHF,TGTGCCAGCAGTTACAGGGGGACAGGTGGGCAGCCCCAGCATTTT
many,-,TRBV12-3/TRBV12-4,TRBJ1-2,CASSSSGGINYGYTF,TGTGCCAGCAGTTCCTCGGGAGGTATAAACTATGGCTACACCTTC
few,-,TRBV18,TRBJ2-1,CASSPVQRVSYNEQFF,TGTGCCAGCTCCCCTGTCCAGAGGGTATCCTACAATGAGCAGTTCTTC
many,TRBD1,TRBV12-3/TRBV12-4,TRBJ2-1,CASSRLGQGGNEQFF,TGTGCCAGCAGTCGTTTGGGACAGGGGGGAAATGAGCAGTTCTTC
-,-,TRBV20-1,TRBJ1-1,CSAPRYRATEAFF,TGCAGTGCCCCGAGGTACAGGGCCACTGAAGCTTTCTTT
many,TRBD2,TRBV7-9,TRBJ2-7,CASSGGGAGAAYEQYF,TGTGCCAGCAGCGGAGGGGGAGCGGGGGCGGCCTACGAGCAGTACTTC
-,-,TRBV14,TRBJ1-1,CASSQDRGGQAFF,TGTGCCAGCAGCCAAGATCGGGGAGGCCAAGCTTTCTTT